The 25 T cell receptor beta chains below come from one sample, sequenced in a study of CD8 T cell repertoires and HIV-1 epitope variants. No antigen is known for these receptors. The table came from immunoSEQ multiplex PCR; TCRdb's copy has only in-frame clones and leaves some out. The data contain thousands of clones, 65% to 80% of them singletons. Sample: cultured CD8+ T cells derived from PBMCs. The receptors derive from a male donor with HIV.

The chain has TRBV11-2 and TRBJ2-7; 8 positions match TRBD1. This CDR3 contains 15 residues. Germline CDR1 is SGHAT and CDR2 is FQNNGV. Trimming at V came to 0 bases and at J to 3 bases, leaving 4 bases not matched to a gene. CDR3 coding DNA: TGTGCCAGCAGCTTAGAGGCAGGGGGCTACTACGAGCAGTACTTC. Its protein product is CASSLEAGGYYEQYF.

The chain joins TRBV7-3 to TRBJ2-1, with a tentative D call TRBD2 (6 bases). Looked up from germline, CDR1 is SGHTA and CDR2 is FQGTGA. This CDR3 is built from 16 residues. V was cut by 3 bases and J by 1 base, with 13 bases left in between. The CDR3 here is CASSFWDGRSYNEQFF. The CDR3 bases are TGTGCCAGCAGCTTCTGGGACGGGAGATCCTACAATGAGCAGTTCTTC.

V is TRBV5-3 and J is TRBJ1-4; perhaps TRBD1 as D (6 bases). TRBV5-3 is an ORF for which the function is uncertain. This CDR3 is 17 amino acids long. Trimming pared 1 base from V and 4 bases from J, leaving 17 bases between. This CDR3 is CARSLFPPDSLNEKLFF. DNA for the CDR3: TGTGCCAGAAGCTTGTTTCCCCCGGACAGCCTTAATGAAAAACTGTTTTTT.

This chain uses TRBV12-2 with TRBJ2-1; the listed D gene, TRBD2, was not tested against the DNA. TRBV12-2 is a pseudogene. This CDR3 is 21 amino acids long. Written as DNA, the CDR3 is TGTGCAAGTCGCCCAGAGCCCAGACTAGCGGGGGATTCCCCTCCTTACAATGAGCAGTTCTTC. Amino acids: CASRPEPRLAGDSPPYNEQFF.

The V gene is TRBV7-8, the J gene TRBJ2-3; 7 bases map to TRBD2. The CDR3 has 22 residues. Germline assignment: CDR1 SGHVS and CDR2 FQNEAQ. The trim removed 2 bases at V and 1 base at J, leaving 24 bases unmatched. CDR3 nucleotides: TGTGCCAGCAGCTTAAGGTCTTGGGCAGCGGGGCGTTTTGATAAGGGCACAGATACGCAGTATTTT. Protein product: CASSLRSWAAGRFDKGTDTQYF. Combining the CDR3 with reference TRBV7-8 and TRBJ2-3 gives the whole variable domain GAGVSQSPRYKVAKRGQDVALRCDPISGHVSLFWYQQALGQGPEFLTYFQNEAQLDKSGLPSDRFFAERPEGSVSTLKIQRTQQEDSAVYLCASSLRSWAAGRFDKGTDTQYFGPGTRLTVL.

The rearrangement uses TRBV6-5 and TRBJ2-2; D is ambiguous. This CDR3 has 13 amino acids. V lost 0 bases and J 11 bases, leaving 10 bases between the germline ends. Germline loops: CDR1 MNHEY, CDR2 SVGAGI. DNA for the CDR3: TGTGCCAGCAGTTACTCCACCCAATCCGAGCTGTTTTTT. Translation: CASSYSTQSELFF.

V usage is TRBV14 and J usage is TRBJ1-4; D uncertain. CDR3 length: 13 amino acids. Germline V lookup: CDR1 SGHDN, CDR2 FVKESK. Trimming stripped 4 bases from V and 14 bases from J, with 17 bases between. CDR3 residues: CASSLNVGKRLFF. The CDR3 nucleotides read TGTGCCAGCAGCCTCAATGTAGGGAAAAGGCTGTTTTTT.

The CDR3 coding sequence is TGTGCCAGCGGGCGAGAATACGAGCAGTACTTC. Residues: CASGREYEQYF. V and J are TRBV27 and TRBJ2-7; D is undetermined. Germline V gene data show CDR1 as MNHEY and CDR2 as SMNVEV (reference sequence). Trimming took 8 bases from V and 4 from J, leaving 9 bases between them. CDR3 length: 11 amino acids.

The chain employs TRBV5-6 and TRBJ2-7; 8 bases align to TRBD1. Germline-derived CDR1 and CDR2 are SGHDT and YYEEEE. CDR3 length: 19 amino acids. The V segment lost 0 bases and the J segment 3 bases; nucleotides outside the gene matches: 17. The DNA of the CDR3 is TGTGCCAGCAGCTTGGCCAGTGAATTCGACAGGGGACTCATCTACGAGCAGTACTTC. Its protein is CASSLASEFDRGLIYEQYF.

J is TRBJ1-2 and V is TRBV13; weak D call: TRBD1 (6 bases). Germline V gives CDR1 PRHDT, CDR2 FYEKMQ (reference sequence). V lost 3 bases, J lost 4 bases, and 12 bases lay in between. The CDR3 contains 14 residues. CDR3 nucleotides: TGTGCCAGCAGCTTCGCGGACAGCTTCTATGGCTACACCTTC. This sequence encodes CASSFADSFYGYTF. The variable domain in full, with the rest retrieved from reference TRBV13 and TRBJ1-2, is AAGVIQSPRHLIKEKRETATLKCYPIPRHDTVYWYQQGPGQDPQFLISFYEKMQSDKGSIPDRFSAQQFSDYHSELNMSSLELGDSALYFCASSFADSFYGYTFGSGTRLTVV.

CDR3 coding DNA: TGTGCCAGCATCATATGGGACGGCAACACTGAAGCTTTCTTT. Translating it yields CASIIWDGNTEAFF. This chain uses TRBV13 with TRBJ1-1; D might be TRBD1 (5 bases). The CDR3 runs to 14 residues. V was cut by 7 bases and J by 2 bases, with 14 bases left in between. CDR1 is PRHDT and CDR2 is FYEKMQ in the germline V gene (reference sequence).

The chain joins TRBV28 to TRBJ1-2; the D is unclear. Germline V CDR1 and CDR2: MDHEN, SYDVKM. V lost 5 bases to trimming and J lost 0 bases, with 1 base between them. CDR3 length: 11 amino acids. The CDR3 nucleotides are TGTGCCAGCAGTACTAACTATGGCTACACCTTC. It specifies CASSTNYGYTF.

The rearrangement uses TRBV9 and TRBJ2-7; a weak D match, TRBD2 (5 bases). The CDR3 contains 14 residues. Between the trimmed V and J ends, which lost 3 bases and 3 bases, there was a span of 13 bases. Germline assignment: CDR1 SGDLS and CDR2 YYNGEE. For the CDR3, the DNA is TGTGCCAGCAGCGGAGGAGCGGCTTTCTACGAGCAGTACTTC. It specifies CASSGGAAFYEQYF. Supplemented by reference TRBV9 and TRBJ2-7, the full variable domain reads DSGVTQTPKHLITATGQRVTLRCSPRSGDLSVYWYQQSLDQGLQFLIQYYNGEERAKGNILERFSAQQFPDLHSELNLSSLELGDSALYFCASSGGAAFYEQYFGPGTRLTVT.

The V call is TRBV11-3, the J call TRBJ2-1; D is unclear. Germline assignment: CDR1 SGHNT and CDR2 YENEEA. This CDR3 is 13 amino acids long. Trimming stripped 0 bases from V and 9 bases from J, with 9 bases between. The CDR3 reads CASSLDGASEQFF. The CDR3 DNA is TGTGCCAGCAGCTTAGACGGTGCCAGTGAGCAGTTCTTC.

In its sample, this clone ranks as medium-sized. The CDR3: CASSFSGSNQPQHF. The CDR3 coding sequence is TGTGCCAGCAGCTTTTCGGGTAGCAATCAGCCCCAGCATTTT. The chain uses TRBV5-4 and TRBJ1-5; D call uncertain. This CDR3 contains 14 residues. The germline V and J ends were trimmed by 2 bases and 0 bases, with 6 bases remaining between them. Per the germline V gene, CDR1 is SGHNT and CDR2 is YYREEE (reference sequence).

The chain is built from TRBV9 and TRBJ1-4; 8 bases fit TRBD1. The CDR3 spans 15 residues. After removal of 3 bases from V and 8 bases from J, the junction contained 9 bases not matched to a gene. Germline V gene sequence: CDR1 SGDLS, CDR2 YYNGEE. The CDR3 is CASSAGQGLGEKLFF. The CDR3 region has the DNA TGTGCCAGCAGCGCCGGACAGGGATTAGGGGAAAAACTGTTTTTT. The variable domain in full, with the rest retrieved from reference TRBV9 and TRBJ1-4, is DSGVTQTPKHLITATGQRVTLRCSPRSGDLSVYWYQQSLDQGLQFLIQYYNGEERAKGNILERFSAQQFPDLHSELNLSSLELGDSALYFCASSAGQGLGEKLFFGSGTQLSVL.

The CDR3 bases are TGTGCCAGTACCCCCAAGATGGCTGACAATGAGCAGTTCTTC. Translation: CASTPKMADNEQFF. The chain joins TRBV19 to TRBJ2-1; D is undetermined. This CDR3 is built from 14 residues. The germline CDR1 and CDR2 sequences are LNHDA and SQIVND (reference sequence). V was trimmed by 7 bases and J by 5 bases, leaving 15 bases between them.

In DNA form, the CDR3 reads TGTGCCAGCAGCCAAGAAGTCGGGGAGCTGTTTTTT. This gives the protein CASSQEVGELFF. The chain joins TRBV14 to TRBJ2-2; no firm D call. Trimming left V 0 bases short and J 7 bases short, with 3 bases between. The germline V gene has CDR1 SGHDN and CDR2 FVKESK. The CDR3 runs 12 residues.

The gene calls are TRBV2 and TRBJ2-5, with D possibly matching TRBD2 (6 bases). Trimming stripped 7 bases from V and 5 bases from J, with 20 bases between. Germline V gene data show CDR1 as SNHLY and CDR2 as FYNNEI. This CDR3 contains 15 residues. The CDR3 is CASTPTGGVGETQYF. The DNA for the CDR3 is TGTGCCAGCACGCCGACTGGAGGGGTCGGCGAGACCCAGTACTTC.

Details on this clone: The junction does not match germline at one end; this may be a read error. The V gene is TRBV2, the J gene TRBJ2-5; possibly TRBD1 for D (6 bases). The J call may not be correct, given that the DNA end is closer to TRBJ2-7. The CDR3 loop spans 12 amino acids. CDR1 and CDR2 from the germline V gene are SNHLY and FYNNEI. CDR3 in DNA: TGTGCCGGCAGGGGCCTTTCCTACGAGCAGTACTTC. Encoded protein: CAGRGLSYEQYF.

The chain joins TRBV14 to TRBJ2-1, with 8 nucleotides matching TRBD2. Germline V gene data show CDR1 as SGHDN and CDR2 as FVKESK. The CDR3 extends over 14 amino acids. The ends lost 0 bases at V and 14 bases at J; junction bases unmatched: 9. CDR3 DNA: TGTGCCAGCAGCCAAGATCGGGGCGGGAGGTTCGAGTTCTTC. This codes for CASSQDRGGRFEFF.

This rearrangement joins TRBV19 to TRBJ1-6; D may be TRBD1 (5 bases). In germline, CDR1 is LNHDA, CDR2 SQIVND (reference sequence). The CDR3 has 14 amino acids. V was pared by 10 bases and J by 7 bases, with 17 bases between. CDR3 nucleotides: TGTGCCACCTGCCCAGGGCTTGGAAATTCACCCCTCCACTTT. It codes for CATCPGLGNSPLHF. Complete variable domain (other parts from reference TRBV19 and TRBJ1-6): DGGITQSPKYLFRKEGQNVTLSCEQNLNHDAMYWYRQDPGQGLRLIYYSQIVNDFQKGDIAEGYSVSREKKESFPLTVTSAQKNPTAFYLCATCPGLGNSPLHFGNGTRLTVT.

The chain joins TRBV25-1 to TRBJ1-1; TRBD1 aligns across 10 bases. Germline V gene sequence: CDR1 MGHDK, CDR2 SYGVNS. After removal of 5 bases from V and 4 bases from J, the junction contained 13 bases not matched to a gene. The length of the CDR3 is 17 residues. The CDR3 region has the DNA TGTGCCAGCAGTTCCCCCGGGACAGGGGTGATTTCCACTGAAGCTTTCTTT. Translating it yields CASSSPGTGVISTEAFF.

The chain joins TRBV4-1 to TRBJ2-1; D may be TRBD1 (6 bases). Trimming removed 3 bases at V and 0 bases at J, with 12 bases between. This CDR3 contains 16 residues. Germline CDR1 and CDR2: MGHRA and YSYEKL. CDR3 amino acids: CASSQNDRSSYNEQFF. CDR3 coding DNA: TGCGCCAGCAGCCAGAACGACAGGAGCTCCTACAATGAGCAGTTCTTC.

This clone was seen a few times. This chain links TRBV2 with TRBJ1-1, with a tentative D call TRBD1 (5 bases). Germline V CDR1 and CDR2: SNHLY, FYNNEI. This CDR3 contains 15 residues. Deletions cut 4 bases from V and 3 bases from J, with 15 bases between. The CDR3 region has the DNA TGTGCCAGCAGTGGGGAGGTATGGGGCGACACTGAAGCTTTCTTT. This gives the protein CASSGEVWGDTEAFF.